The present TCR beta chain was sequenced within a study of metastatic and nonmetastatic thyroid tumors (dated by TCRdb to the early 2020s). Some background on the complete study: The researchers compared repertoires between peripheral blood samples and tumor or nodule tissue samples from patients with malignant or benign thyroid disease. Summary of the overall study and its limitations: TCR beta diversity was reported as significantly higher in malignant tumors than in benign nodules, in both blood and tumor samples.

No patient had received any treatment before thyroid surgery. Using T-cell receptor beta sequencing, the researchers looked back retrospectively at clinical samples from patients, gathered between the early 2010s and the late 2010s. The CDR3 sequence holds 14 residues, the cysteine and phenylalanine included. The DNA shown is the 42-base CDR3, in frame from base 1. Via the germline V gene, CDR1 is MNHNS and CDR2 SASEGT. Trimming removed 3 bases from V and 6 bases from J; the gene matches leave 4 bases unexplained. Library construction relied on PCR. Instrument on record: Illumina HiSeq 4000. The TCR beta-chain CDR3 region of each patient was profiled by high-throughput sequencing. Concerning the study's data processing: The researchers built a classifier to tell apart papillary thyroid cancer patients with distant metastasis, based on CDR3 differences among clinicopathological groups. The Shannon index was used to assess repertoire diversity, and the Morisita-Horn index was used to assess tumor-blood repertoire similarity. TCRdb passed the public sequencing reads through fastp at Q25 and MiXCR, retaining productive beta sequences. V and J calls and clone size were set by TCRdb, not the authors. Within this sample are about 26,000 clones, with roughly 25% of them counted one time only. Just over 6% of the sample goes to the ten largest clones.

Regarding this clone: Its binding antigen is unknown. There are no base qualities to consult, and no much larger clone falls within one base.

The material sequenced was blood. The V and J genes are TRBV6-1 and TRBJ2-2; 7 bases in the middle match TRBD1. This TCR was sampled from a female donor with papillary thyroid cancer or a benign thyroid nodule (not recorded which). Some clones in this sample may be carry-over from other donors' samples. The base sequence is TGTGCCAGCAGTGACGGGCAGGGGGCCGGGGAGCTGTTTTTT. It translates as CASSDGQGAGELFF.